The entry below gives a single T cell receptor (beta chain) sequence along with its context. Its antigen is unknown. Unmatched junction bases numbered 3, after V lost 9 bases and J lost 1 base. This CDR3 has 13 residues. CDR1 and CDR2 from the germline V gene are SNHLY and FYNNEI. This sample was taken from a study of Ad26.COV2.S vaccination and SARS-CoV-2 variants. TCRdb's table, derived via immunoSEQ multiplex PCR, lists solely in-frame clones and lacks some. The table shows approximately 410,000 clones, with 70% to 90% occurring only once. This sample's treatment: some 20 received Ad26.COV2.S at low or high dose, single or two shots; about 5 received placebo; per-sample allocation not given. Sample collection was performed on day 63 after the first vaccine or placebo injection. Based in Boston, the donor was an adult of 18-55 years. Immunization relied on an Ad26 vector, which expressed Wuhan-strain SARS-CoV-2 spike.

General study findings and limits: Considerable breadth of spike-specific CD8+ and CD4+ T cell responses has reportedly been documented following vaccination.

V is TRBV2 and J is TRBJ1-1; 9 bases map to TRBD1. The sequenced sample was peripheral blood, obtained in a trial of Ad26.COV2.S vaccine versus placebo. The clonotype was recovered from a person between 18 and 65 years old who received the Ad26.COV2.S COVID-19 vaccine or a placebo. In DNA, the CDR3 is TGTGCCAGAACGGGACAGGGGAACACTGAAGCTTTCTTT. It encodes CARTGQGNTEAFF.